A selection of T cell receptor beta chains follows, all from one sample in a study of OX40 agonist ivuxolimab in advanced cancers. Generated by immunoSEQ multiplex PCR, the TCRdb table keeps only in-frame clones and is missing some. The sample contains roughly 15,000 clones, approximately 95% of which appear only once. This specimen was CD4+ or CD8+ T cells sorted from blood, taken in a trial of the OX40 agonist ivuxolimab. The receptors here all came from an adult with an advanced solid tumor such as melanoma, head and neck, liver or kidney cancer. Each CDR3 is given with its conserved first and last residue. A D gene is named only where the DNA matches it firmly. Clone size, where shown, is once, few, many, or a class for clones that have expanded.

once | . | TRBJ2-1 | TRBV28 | TGTGCCAGCAGTTTACCGGGGGGCATAGACAATGAGCAGTTCTTC | CASSLPGGIDNEQFF
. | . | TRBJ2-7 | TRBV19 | TGTGCCACCAGAAGGGAGCTACCCTACGAGCAGTACTTC | CATRRELPYEQYF
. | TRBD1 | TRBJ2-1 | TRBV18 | TGTGCCAGCTCACCCAGGACAGGGGGCCTCAATGAGCAGTTCTTC | CASSPRTGGLNEQFF
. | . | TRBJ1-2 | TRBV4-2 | TGTGCCAGCAGCTTAGAAACAGGGTTAGGCAACTATGGCTACACCTTC | CASSLETGLGNYGYTF
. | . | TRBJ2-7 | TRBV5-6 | TGTGCCAGCAGCTTCTCCGGGAGTTGGTACGAGCAGTACTTC | CASSFSGSWYEQYF
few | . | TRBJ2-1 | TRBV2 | TGTGCCAGCCGGGGTAAGGGATCCTACAATGAGCAGTTCTTC | CASRGKGSYNEQFF
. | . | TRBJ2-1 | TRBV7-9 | TGTGCCAGCAGCTTAGGGTCGGGGAGACAGAATGAGCAGTTCTTC | CASSLGSGRQNEQFF
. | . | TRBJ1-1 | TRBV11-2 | TGTGCCAGCAGCCCCGGGGGGGGGCATGACACTGAAGCTTTCTTT | CASSPGGGHDTEAFF
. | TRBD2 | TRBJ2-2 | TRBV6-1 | TGTGCCAGCAATGATGAGGCTAGCGGGAGGACCGGGGAGCTGTTTTTT | CASNDEASGRTGELFF
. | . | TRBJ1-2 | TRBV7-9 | TGTGCCAGCAGCTCAGGGTATGGCTACACCTTC | CASSSGYGYTF
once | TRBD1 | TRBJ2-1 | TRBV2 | TGTGCCACGACAGGGTATCTCGAGGATGAGCAGTTCTTC | CATTGYLEDEQFF
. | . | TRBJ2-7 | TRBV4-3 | TGCGCCAGCAGCCAAGATTCGGCAGGGTCCTACGAGCAGTACTTC | CASSQDSAGSYEQYF
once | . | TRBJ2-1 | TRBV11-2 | TGTGCCAGCAGCTTATATGAGCAGTTCTTC | CASSLYEQFF
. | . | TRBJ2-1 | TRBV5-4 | TGTGCCAGCAGCTCCTCCTCGGGGTATTACAATGAGCAGTTCTTC | CASSSSSGYYNEQFF
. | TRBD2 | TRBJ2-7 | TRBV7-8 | TGTGCCAGCAGCTCATCGACTAGCGGGAGATTCTCCTACGAGCAGTACTTC | CASSSSTSGRFSYEQYF
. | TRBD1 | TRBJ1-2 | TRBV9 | TGTGCCAGCAGCCCTTATACAGGGGGCGGTGGCTACACCTTC | CASSPYTGGGGYTF
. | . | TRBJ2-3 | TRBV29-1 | TGCAGCGCCATACAGGGTGTGGATACGCAGTATTTT | CSAIQGVDTQYF
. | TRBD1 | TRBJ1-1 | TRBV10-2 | TGCGCCAGCACCCCGACAGGGGTGATCACTGAAGCTTTCTTT | CASTPTGVITEAFF
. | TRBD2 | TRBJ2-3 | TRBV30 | TGTGCCTGGATCTTAGCGGGGGTAGATACGCAGTATTTT | CAWILAGVDTQYF
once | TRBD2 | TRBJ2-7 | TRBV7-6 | TGTGCCAGCAGCTTAGAGACTAGCGGGAGGGCCGGAGAGCAGTACTTC | CASSLETSGRAGEQYF
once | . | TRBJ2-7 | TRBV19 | TGTGCCAGTAGCTCTGGACTTGCGGGGAGGCGCGACGAGCAGTACTTC | CASSSGLAGRRDEQYF
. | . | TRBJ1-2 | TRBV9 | TGTGCCAGCAGCGTAGTAACAGGGAGTGGCTACACCTTC | CASSVVTGSGYTF
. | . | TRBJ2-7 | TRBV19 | TGTGCCAGTAGTATACAGGGCGGCGAGCAGTACTTC | CASSIQGGEQYF
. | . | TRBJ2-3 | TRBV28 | . | CASSSSSLAGGRTDTQYF
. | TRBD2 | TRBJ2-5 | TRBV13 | TGTGCCAGCAGCACGGGACTAGCGGGCGAACAAGAGACCCAGTACTTC | CASSTGLAGEQETQYF
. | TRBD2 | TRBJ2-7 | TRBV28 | TGTGCCAGCAGTCCGGGACTAGCGGGATCCTCCTACGAGCAGTACTTC | CASSPGLAGSSYEQYF
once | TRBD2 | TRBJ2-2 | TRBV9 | TGTGCCAGCAGCTTCCGAGAAGGAGCGGGAGGTACCGGGGAGCTGTTTTTT | CASSFREGAGGTGELFF
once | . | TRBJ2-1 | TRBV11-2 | TGTGCCAGCAGCTTGGGAGAGTGGGATAGATACAATGAGCAGTTCTTC | CASSLGEWDRYNEQFF
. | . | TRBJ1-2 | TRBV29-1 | TGCAGCGTCCCCCAGGGGAATAACTATGGCTACACCTTC | CSVPQGNNYGYTF
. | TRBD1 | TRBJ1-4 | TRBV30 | TGTGCCTCGGCCCAGGGGGCAAATGAAAAACTGTTTTTT | CASAQGANEKLFF
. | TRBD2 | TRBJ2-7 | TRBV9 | TGTGCCAGCAGCGTGGAGGGAGGGAAGGGCGAGCAGTACTTC | CASSVEGGKGEQYF
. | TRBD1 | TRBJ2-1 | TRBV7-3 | TGTGCCAGCAGTCCGGCAGGGGGCTCCTACAATGAGCAGTTCTTC | CASSPAGGSYNEQFF
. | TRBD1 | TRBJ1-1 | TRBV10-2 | TGCGCCAGCTCAGGGGGGATGAACACTGAAGCTTTCTTT | CASSGGMNTEAFF
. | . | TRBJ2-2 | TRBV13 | TGTGCCAGCAGCTTAGGCACCGGGGAGCTGTTTTTT | CASSLGTGELFF
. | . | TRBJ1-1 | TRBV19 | TGTGCCAGTAGTATTGGGGTGAGGGGAACTGAAGCTTTCTTT | CASSIGVRGTEAFF
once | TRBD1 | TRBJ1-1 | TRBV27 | TGTGCCAGCAGCCTGACAGGGTCGGACACTGAAGCTTTCTTT | CASSLTGSDTEAFF
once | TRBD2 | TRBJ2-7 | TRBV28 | TGTGCCAGCAGTTTCCCCCGGGGGGGATTCGACGAGCAGTACTTC | CASSFPRGGFDEQYF
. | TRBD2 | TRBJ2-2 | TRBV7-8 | TGTGCCAGCAGCCATTCGAACTGGGCGGGAGTTTATACCGGGGAGCTGTTTTTT | CASSHSNWAGVYTGELFF
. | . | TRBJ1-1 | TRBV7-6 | TGTGCCAGCAGCACCCTGGCGGGCACGAACACTGAAGCTTTCTTT | CASSTLAGTNTEAFF